This entry describes one T cell receptor beta chain. Its target is unknown. These data come from a study of cytomegalovirus exposure and HLA in healthy donors. The PCR ran on 60 Vbeta and 13 Jbeta primers. Sequencing used immunoSEQ multiplex PCR; TCRdb keeps in-frame clones, though not all of them. The sample consists of some 140,000 clones, around three quarters of them appearing once. Study-wide points: Accurate HLA-A and HLA-B prediction from TCR beta sequences was reported for most subjects. Several of the most significant clusters appeared linked to common viral pathogens, based on a later analysis. A highly shared variant cluster was judged a likely technical artifact.

This receptor was identified in a man aged 40-49 years in good health and CMV-seronegative. Sequencing was done on a sample of PBMCs.

This chain's CDR3 is CASSVVGEGEAFF. In DNA form, the CDR3 reads TGTGCCAGCAGCGTAGTAGGGGAAGGTGAAGCTTTCTTT. J is TRBJ1-1 and V is TRBV9; D is possibly TRBD1 (5 bases). This CDR3 contains 13 residues. Germline CDR1 SGDLS, CDR2 YYNGEE. Trimming removed 0 bases at V and 7 bases at J, with 10 bases between. Based on the CDR3 plus reference TRBV9 and TRBJ1-1, the full variable domain is DSGVTQTPKHLITATGQRVTLRCSPRSGDLSVYWYQQSLDQGLQFLIQYYNGEERAKGNILERFSAQQFPDLHSELNLSSLELGDSALYFCASSVVGEGEAFFGQGTRLTVV.